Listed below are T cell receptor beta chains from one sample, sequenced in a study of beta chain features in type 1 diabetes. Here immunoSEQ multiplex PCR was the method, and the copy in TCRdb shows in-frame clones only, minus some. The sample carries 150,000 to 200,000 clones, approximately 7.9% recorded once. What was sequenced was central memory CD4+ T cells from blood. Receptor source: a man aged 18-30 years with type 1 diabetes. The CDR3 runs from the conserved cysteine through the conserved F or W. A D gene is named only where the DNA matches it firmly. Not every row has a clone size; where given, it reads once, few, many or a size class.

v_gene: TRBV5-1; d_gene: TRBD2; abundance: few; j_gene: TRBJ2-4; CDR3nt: TGCGCCAGCAGCTTAAGTTACGGGACTAGTCCTCTAGCCAAAAACATTCAGTACTTC; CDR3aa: CASSLSYGTSPLAKNIQYF
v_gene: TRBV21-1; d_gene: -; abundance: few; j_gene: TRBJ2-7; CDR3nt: TGTGCCAGCAGCAGTTGTTTCGGACTAGCAACCTACGAGCAGTACTTC; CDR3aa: CASSSCFGLATYEQYF
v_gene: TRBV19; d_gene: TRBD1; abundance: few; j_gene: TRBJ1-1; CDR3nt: TGTGCCAGTAGCCCGGGGACAGGGAAGGGAGGCACTGAAGCTTTCTTT; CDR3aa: CASSPGTGKGGTEAFF
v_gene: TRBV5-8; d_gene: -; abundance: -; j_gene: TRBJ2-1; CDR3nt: TGTGCCAGCAGCTCCTACAGCGAGCAGTTCTTC; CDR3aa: CASSSYSEQFF
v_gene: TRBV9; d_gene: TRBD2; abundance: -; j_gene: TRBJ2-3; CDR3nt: TGTGCCAGCAGCGTAGGTGGCGGGGGGACAACAGATACGCAGTATTTT; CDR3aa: CASSVGGGGTTDTQYF
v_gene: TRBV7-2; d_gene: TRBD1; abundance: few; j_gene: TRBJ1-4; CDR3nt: TGTGCCAGCAGCTCACAGGGGGAAAAACTGTTTTTT; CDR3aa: CASSSQGEKLFF
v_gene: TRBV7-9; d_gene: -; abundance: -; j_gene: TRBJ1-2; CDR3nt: TGTGCCAGCAGCTTCCACAGGGTTCTGGACGGATATGGCTACACCTTC; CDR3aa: CASSFHRVLDGYGYTF
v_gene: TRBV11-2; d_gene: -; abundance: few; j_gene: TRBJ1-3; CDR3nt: TGTGCCAGCAGCCCTGCGGGGGCTGGAAACACCATATATTTT; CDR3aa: CASSPAGAGNTIYF
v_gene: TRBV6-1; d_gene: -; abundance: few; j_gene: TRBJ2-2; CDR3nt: TGTGCCAGCAGTGAATGGCAGACGAACACCGGGGAGCTGTTTTTT; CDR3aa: CASSEWQTNTGELFF
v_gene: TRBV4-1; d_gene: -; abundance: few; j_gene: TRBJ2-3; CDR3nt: TGCGCCAGCAGTGCTACCTACACAGATACGCAGTATTTT; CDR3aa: CASSATYTDTQYF
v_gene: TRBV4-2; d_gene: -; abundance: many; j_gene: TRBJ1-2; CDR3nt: TGTGCCAGCAGCCCGGACAGTACTAACTATGGCTACACCTTC; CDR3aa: CASSPDSTNYGYTF
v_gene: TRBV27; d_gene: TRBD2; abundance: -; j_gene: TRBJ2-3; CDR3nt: TGTGCCAGCAGCCAACTCCTAGGACTAGCGGGGGCGTATAGCACAGATACGCAGTATTTT; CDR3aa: CASSQLLGLAGAYSTDTQYF
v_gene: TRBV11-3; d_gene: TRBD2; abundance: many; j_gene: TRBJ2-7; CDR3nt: TGTGCCAGCAGCGATATCACTAGCGGGAGAAGCGAGCAGTACTTC; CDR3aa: CASSDITSGRSEQYF
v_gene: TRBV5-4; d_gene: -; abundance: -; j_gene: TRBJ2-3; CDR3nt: TGTGCCAGCAGCTTAGGAGGGGGCTCTAGCACAGATACGCAGTATTTT; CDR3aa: CASSLGGGSSTDTQYF
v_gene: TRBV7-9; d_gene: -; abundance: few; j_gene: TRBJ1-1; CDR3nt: TGTGCCAGCAGACAGGGAAGCGACACTGAAGCTTTCTTT; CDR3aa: CASRQGSDTEAFF
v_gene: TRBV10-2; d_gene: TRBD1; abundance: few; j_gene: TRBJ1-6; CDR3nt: TGCGCCACCAAGACAGGGATTAATTCACCCCTCCACTTT; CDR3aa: CATKTGINSPLHF
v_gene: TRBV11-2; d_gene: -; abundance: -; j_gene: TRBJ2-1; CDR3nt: TGTGCCAGCAGCCTGTCCTCCTTAGCGGCCCCGTTCTTC; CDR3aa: CASSLSSLAAPFF
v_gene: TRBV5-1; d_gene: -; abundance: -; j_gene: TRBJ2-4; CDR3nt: TGCGCCAGCAGCGTAGGGGACATTCAGTACTTC; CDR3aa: CASSVGDIQYF
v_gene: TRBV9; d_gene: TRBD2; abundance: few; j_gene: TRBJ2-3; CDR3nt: TGTGCCAGCAGCGTAGGGGTAGCGGGGGGCACAGATACGCAGTATTTT; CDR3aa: CASSVGVAGGTDTQYF
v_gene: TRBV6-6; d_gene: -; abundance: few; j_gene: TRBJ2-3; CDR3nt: TGTGCCAGCAGTTATAACAGGCCCGACACAGATACGCAGTATTTT; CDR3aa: CASSYNRPDTDTQYF
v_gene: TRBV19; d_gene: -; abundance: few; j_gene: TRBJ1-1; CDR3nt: TGTGCCAGTAGCGAGATGAGTAACACTGAAGCTTTCTTT; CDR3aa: CASSEMSNTEAFF
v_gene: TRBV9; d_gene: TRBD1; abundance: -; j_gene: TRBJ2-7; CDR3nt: TGTGCCAGCAGCCCAAAACCGACAGGGGCCTACGAGCAGTACTTC; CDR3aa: CASSPKPTGAYEQYF